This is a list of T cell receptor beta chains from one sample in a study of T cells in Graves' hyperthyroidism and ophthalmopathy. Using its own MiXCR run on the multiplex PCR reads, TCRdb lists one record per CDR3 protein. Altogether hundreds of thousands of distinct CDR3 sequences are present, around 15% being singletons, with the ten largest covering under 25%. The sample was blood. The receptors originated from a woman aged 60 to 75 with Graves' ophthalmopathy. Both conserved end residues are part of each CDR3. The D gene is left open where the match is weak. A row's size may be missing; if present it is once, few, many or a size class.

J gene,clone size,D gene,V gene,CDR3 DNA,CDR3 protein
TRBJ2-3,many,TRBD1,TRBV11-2,TGTGCCAGCAGTAGGACAGGAGCCACAGATACGCAGTATTTT,CASSRTGATDTQYF
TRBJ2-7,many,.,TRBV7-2,TGTGCCAGCAGCTTAGGTCGCAGGGAAGGGGAGCAGTACTTC,CASSLGRREGEQYF
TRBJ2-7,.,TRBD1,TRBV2,TGTGCCAGCAGTAAACAGGGGGACGAGCAGTACTTC,CASSKQGDEQYF
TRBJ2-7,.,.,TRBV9,TGTGCCAGCAGCATCGGACATACCGCCTACGAGCAGTACTTC,CASSIGHTAYEQYF
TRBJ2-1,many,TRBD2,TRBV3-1,TGTGCCAGCAGCCAGGACCCTAGCGGGCCCTACAATGAGCAGTTCTTC,CASSQDPSGPYNEQFF
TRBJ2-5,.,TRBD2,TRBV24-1,TGTGCCACCAGTGATTGGACTAGCGGAGGGGAGACCCAGTACTTC,CATSDWTSGGETQYF
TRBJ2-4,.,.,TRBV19,TGTGCCAGTAGTATAACCGGCCGGATGCATCAGTACTTC,CASSITGRMHQYF
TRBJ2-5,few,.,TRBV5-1,TGCGCCAGCAGCGCCCTTACAGGGAGCGGGGAGACCCAGTACTTC,CASSALTGSGETQYF
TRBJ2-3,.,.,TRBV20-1,TGCAGTGCTTCTAGACCGTCAGATACGCAGTATTTT,CSASRPSDTQYF
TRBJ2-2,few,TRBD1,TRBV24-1,TGTGCCACCAGGGATGGCGCAGGGGGCGGTATACTGTCCAGGGAGCTGTTTTTT,CATRDGAGGGILSRELFF
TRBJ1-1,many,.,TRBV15,TGTGCCACCAGCAGAGGAAGGGTCGCGAACACTGAAGCTTTCTTT,CATSRGRVANTEAFF
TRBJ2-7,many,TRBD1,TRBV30,TGTGCCGGGTGGGACAGGGGAAACTACGAGCAGTACTTC,CAGWDRGNYEQYF
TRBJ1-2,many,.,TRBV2,TGTGCCAGCAGTGAAGTCCGACGGGGAAACTATGGCTACACCTTC,CASSEVRRGNYGYTF
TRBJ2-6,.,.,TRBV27,TGTGCCAGCAGTGCCGCCTTCTCTGGGGCCAACGTCCTGACTTTC,CASSAAFSGANVLTF
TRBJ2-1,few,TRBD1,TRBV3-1,TGTGCCAGCAGCCAGAGGGGACAGTCCTACAATGAGCAGTTCTTC,CASSQRGQSYNEQFF
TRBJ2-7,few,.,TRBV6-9,TGTGCCAGCAGTTTCCAGCGGCAGCTCGTTTACGAGCAGTACTTC,CASSFQRQLVYEQYF
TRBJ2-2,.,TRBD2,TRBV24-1,TGTGCCACCACCGGGACTAGCAACACCGGGGAGCTGTTTTTT,CATTGTSNTGELFF
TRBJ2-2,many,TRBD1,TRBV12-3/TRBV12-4,TGTGCCAGCAGAGGACAGGGGGCCGGGGAGCTGTTTTTT,CASRGQGAGELFF
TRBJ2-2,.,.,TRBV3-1,TGTGCCAGCAGCCAAGTACACACCGGGGAGCTGTTTTTT,CASSQVHTGELFF
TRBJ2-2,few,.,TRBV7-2,TGTGCCAGCAGCTTATTGTCCACCACGAACACCGGGGAGCTGTTTTTT,CASSLLSTTNTGELFF
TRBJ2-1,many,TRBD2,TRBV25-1,TGTGCCAGCAGTGAACCCGGGACTAAGGGTGAGCAGTTCTTC,CASSEPGTKGEQFF
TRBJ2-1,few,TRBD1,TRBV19,TGTGCCAGTAGTACCTCACTCACAGGGGGCCGCAATGAGCAGTTCTTC,CASSTSLTGGRNEQFF
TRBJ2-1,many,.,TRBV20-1,TGCAGTGCTAGAGTTGGGCGGGGCACCTACAATGAGCAGTTCTTC,CSARVGRGTYNEQFF
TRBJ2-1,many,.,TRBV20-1,TGCAGTGCTAGAGTCGTAGGACTTTACTACAATGAGCAGTTCTTC,CSARVVGLYYNEQFF
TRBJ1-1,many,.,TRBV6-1,TGTGCCAGCACCGCCGGGAGGAGGGGCGGAGGAACTGAAGCTTTCTTT,CASTAGRRGGGTEAFF
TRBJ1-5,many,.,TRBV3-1,TGTGCCAGCAGCCAAGGGGGGGGAGGAACGCAGCCCCAGCATTTT,CASSQGGGGTQPQHF
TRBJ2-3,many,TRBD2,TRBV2,TGTGCCAGCACTACCGCGGGGACTAGCGGGAGTTATACGCAGTATTTT,CASTTAGTSGSYTQYF
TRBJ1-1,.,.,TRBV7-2,TGTGCCAGCAGCTTAGATCGGTGGATTGTGAACACTGAAGCTTCCTTT,CASSLDRWIVNTEASF
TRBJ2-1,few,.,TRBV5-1,TGCGCCAGCAGCTTGGGGACGTTTTACAATGAGCAGTTCTTC,CASSLGTFYNEQFF
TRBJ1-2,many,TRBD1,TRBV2,TGTGCCAGCAGTCTAATTGGGACAGGGGGTACCTATGGCTACACCTTC,CASSLIGTGGTYGYTF
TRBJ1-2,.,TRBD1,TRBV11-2,TGTGCCAGCAACCAGGGACAGGCCGCTGGGTATGGCTACACCTTC,CASNQGQAAGYGYTF
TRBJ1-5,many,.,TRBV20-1,TGCAGTGCTAGCGGGGGAGGGCAGCCCCAGCATTTT,CSASGGGQPQHF
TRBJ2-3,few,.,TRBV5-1,TGCGCCAGCGGAACGGGTGCAGATACGCAGTATTTT,CASGTGADTQYF
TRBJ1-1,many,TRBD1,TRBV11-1,TGTGCCAGCAGCTTAGGAAGGAGGGACAGAACGAACACTGAAGCTTTCTTT,CASSLGRRDRTNTEAFF
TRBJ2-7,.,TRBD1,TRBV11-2,TGTGCCAGCAGCTTACGGACAGGGATGTTCTTTGGCGAGCAGTACTTC,CASSLRTGMFFGEQYF
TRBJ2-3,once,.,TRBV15,TGTGCCACCAGCAGCTGGGAGACAGATACGCAGTATTTT,CATSSWETDTQYF
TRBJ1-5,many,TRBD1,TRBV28,TGTGCCAGCAGTCCGGGGACAGGGCGGCCAGGGCAGCCCCAGCATTTT,CASSPGTGRPGQPQHF
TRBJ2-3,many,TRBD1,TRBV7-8,TGTGCCAGCCGGACAGGGGGCTTCGGAGATACGCAGTATTTT,CASRTGGFGDTQYF
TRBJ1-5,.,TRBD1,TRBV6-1,TGTGCCAGCAGCTCTGACAGGGGCGGTCAGCCCCAGCATTTT,CASSSDRGGQPQHF
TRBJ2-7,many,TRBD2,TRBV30,TGTGCCTGGAATGGCGGGAGTCACGAGCAGTACTTC,CAWNGGSHEQYF
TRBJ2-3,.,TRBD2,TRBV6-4,TGTGCCAGCACCCCGGGGGGGTCCCGCACAGATACGCAGTATTTT,CASTPGGSRTDTQYF
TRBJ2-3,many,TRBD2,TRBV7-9,TGTGCCAGCAGCTTCCTAGCGGGAGGGACCACAGATACGCAGTATTTT,CASSFLAGGTTDTQYF
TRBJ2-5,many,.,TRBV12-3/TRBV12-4,TGTGCCAGCAGTTTCCAGGGAAAAGAGACCCAGTACTTC,CASSFQGKETQYF
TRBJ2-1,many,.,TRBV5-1,TGCGCCAGCAGCTTGGAGGTCGATGAGCAGTTCTTC,CASSLEVDEQFF
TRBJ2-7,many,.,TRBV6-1,TGTGCCAGCAGTGAACCAGGGCTTTGGGAGCAGTACTTC,CASSEPGLWEQYF
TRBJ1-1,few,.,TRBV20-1,TGCAGTGCTTCATTGACAGCCATGAACACTGAAGCTTTCTTT,CSASLTAMNTEAFF
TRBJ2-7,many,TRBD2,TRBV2,TGTGCCAGCAGTGAAGAGACTAGCGGGGGCTACGAGCAGTACTTC,CASSEETSGGYEQYF